This section outlines one TCR beta chain sequence together with its context. Its antigen is not known. Related graft donors supplied nonmyeloablative bone marrow transplants, and mixed chimerism was transient. This specimen belongs to a study of Tregs in tolerant kidney transplant recipients. Findings of the study overall: Activated donor B cell expansion appeared to reveal the most relevant donor-specific TCRbeta repertoire. Nucleotide sequences could not be compared across some patients' samples due to primer changes. Biological reproducibility was not directly addressed in this study. Tolerant patients' donor-specific Tregs expanded beyond overall Tregs, suggesting antigen-driven growth.

Clones were read by immunoSEQ multiplex PCR, and TCRdb kept only the in-frame ones, dropping some. The sample gives fewer than 95,000 clones, under 95% of which show up once; about 1.5% is in the top ten. This CDR3 spans 15 amino acids. V was trimmed by 4 bases and J by 2 bases, leaving 10 bases between them. Germline V lookup: CDR1 SGHRS, CDR2 YFSETQ. The V and J genes are TRBV5-1 and TRBJ2-6; a weak D match, TRBD1 (5 bases). This material consisted of CD4+ T cells from blood (PBMCs), taken 12 months after the transplant. This clonotype originated in a human patient who received a combined kidney and bone marrow transplant. Some T cells may be graft donor cells. The CDR3 nucleotides are TGCGCCAGCAGCAACCCAGGGACTGGGGCCAACGTCCTGACTTTC. Its protein is CASSNPGTGANVLTF.